This entry describes one T cell receptor beta chain. The data are from a study of technical replicates of blood from a few donors. The CDR3 runs 11 residues. The germline gives CDR1 DFQATT, CDR2 SNEGSKA (reference sequence). The V end was cut by 6 bases, the J end by 5 bases, with 10 bases between. Assay: immunoSEQ multiplex PCR; the TCRdb copy retains only in-frame clones and omits some. Of tens of thousands of clones in the sample, nearly 99% are singletons; the top ten hold over 0.2%. The rearrangement joins TRBV20-1 to TRBJ2-5; no reliable D call. The sequence was collected from a human donor in good health. The sequencing input was T cells isolated from PBMCs. CDR3 nucleotide sequence: TGCAGTGCCCCGAGGCGGGAGACCCAGTACTTC. This encodes CSAPRRETQYF.